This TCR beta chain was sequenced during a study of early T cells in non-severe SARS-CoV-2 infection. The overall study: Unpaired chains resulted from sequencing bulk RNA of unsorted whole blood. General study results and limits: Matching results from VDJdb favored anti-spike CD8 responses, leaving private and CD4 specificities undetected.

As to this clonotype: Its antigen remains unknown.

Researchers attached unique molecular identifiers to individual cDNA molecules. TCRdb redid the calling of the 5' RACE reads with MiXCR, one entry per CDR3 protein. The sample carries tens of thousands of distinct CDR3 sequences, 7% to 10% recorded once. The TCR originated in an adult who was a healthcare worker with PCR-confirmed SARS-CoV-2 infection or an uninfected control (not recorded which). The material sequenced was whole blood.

The CDR3 here is CASREGRRTPSTDTQYF. Written as DNA, the CDR3 is TGTGCCAGCAGAGAGGGCAGGAGAACACCTAGCACAGATACGCAGTATTTT. The chain carries TRBV7-9 and TRBJ2-3, with D possibly being TRBD2 (5 bases). Germline CDR1 is SEHNR and CDR2 is FQNEAQ (reference sequence). Deletions cut 6 bases from V and 0 bases from J, with 19 bases between. The CDR3 consists of 17 residues.